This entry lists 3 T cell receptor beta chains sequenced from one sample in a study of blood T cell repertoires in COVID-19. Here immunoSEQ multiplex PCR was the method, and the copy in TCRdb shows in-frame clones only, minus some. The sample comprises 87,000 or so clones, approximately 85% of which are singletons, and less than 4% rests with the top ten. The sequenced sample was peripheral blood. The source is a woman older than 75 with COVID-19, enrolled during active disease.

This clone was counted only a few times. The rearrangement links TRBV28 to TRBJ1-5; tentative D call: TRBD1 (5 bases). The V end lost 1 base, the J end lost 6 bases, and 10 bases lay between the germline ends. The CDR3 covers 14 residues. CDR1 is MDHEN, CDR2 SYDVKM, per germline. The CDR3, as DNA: TGTGCCAGCAGTTTATATCAGGGCGGTCAGCCCCAGCATTTT. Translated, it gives CASSLYQGGQPQHF.

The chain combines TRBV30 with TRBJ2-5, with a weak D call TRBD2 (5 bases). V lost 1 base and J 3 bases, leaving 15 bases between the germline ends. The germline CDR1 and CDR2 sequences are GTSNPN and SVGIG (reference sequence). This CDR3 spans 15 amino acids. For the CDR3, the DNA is TGTGCCTGGAGTGATTTAGGACTGGGAGAAGAGACCCAGTACTTC. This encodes CAWSDLGLGEETQYF.

CDR3: CASSPLRLLGETQYF. As DNA, the CDR3 is TGTGCCAGCAGTCCTTTAAGACTACTAGGAGAGACCCAGTACTTC. V usage is TRBV6-5 and J usage is TRBJ2-5; D might be TRBD2 (5 bases). With 5 bases removed from V and 4 bases from J, the gap between germline ends came to 17 bases. The CDR3 spans 15 residues. The germline gives CDR1 MNHEY, CDR2 SVGAGI.